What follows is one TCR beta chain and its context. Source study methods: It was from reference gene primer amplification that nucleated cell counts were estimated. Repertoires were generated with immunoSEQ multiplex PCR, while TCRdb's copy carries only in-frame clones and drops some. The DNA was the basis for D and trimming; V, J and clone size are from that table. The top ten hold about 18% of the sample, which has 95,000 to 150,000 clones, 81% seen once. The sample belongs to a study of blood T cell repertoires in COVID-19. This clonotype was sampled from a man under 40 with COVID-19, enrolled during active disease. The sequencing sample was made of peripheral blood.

Written as DNA, the CDR3 is TGTGCCAGCAGTCCTCTAGCGGGGAACTACAATGAGCAGTTCTTC. This gives the protein CASSPLAGNYNEQFF. The chain recombines TRBV27 with TRBJ2-1, with 9 bases that match TRBD2. The CDR3 spans 15 residues. J lost 3 bases, V lost 5 bases, and 5 bases had no gene match. CDR1 and CDR2 from the germline V gene are MNHEY and SMNVEV (reference sequence).